Detailed here is one TCR beta chain. Its cognate antigen is unknown. The protocol was immunoSEQ multiplex PCR, while the TCRdb copy is restricted to in-frame clones and leaves out a portion. The sample contains around 330,000 clones, 67% of which appear only once. The data stem from a study of cytotoxic CD8 clonotypes in ibrutinib-treated CLL. Study background: Following a median 12 months of treatment, with a range of 6 to 36, response samples were taken. Study outcomes and limitations: Clonality, elevated at ibrutinib response, dropped back toward baseline at progression. There were few public clonotypes, and on treatment they contracted or stayed stable.

CDR3 length equals 16 residues. Between the trimmed V and J ends, which lost 1 base and 1 base, there was a span of 11 bases. Germline CDR1 reads MNHEY; CDR2 reads SMNVEV (reference sequence). The receptor was isolated from a human donor with chronic lymphocytic leukemia. The specimen was PBMCs, collected after 36 months of ibrutinib treatment. J is TRBJ2-1 and V is TRBV27; D may be TRBD1 (5 bases). CDR3 sequence (DNA): TGTGCCAGCAGTTTATTCCCAGGGTTTTCCTACAATGAGCAGTTCTTC. It specifies CASSLFPGFSYNEQFF.